What follows is one T cell receptor (beta chain) and its context. Antigen unknown. The sample comes from a study of T cells after yellow fever vaccination. About the research overall: The fractions with low cell numbers were processed using SMART-Seq v4 Ultra Low Input. The study's findings and limits: The CD4 and CD8 compartments had a small share of their clonotypes in common. Abundant clonotypes from the bulk population could have been carried over as contaminants into FACS-sorted repertoires.

V shed 0 bases and J shed 4 bases, with 11 bases lying between them. The germline gives CDR1 LGHNA, CDR2 YSLEER. CDR3 size: 15 residues. For TCR, cDNA came from 5'RACE template switching, which added a universal primer site and UMIs. TCRdb reprocessed the 5' RACE reads via MiXCR and lists one record per CDR3 protein. The table includes 300,000 to 350,000 distinct CDR3 sequences, almost 4% detected once. The source was PBMCs, collected 5 days after the yellow fever booster vaccination. V and J are TRBV4-3 and TRBJ2-3; TRBD2 is a possible D gene (6 bases). This receptor was obtained from a young man who received the YFV17D yellow fever vaccine. CDR3: CASSQDQLAPDTQYF. DNA for the CDR3: TGCGCCAGCAGCCAAGATCAACTAGCTCCAGATACGCAGTATTTT.